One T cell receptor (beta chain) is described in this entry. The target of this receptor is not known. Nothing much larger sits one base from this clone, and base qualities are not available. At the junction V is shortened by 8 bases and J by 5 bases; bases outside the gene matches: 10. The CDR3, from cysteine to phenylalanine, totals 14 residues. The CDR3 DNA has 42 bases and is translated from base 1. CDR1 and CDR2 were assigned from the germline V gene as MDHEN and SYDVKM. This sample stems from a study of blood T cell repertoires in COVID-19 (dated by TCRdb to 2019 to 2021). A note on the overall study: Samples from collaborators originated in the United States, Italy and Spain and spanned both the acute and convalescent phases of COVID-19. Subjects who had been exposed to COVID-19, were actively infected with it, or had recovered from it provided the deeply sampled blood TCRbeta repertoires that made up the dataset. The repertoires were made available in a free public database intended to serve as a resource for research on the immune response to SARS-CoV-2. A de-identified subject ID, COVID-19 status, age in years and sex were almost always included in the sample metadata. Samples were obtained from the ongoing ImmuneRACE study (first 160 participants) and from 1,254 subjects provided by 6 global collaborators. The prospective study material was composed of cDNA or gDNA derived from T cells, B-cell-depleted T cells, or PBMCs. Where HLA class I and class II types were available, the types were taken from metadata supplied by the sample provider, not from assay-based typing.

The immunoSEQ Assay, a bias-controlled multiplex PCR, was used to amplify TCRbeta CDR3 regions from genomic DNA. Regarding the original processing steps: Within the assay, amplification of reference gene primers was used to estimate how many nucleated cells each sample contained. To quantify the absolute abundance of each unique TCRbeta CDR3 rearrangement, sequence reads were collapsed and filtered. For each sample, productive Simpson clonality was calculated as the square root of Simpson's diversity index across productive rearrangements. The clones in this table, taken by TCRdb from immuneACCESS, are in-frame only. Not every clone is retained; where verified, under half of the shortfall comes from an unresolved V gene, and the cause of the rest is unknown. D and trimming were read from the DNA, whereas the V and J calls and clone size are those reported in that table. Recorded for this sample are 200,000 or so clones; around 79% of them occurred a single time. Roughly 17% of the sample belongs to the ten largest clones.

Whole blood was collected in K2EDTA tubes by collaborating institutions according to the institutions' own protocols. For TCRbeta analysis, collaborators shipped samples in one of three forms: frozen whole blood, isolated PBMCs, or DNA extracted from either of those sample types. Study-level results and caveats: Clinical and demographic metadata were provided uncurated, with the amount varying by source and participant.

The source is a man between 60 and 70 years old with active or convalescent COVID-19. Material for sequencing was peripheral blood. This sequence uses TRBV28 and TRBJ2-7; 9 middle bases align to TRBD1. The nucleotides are TGTGCCAGCGAACCGGGACAGGGAATAGACGAGCAGTACTTC. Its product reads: CASEPGQGIDEQYF. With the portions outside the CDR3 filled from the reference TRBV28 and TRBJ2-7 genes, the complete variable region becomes DVKVTQSSRYLVKRTGEKVFLECVQDMDHENMFWYRQDPGLGLRLIYFSYDVKMKEKGDIPEGYSVSREKKERFSLILESASTNQTSMYLCASEPGQGIDEQYFGPGTRLTVT.